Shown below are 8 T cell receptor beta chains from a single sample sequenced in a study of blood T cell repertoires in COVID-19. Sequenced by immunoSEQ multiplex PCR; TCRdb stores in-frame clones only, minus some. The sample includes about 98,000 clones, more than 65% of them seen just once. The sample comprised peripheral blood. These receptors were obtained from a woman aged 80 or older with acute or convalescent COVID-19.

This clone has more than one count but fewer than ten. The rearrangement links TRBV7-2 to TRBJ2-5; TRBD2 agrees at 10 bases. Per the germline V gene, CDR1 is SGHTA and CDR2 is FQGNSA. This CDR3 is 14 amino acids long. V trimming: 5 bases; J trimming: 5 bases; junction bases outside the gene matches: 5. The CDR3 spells CASSVKRGGETQYF. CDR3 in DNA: TGTGCCAGCAGCGTAAAGCGGGGGGGGGAGACCCAGTACTTC.

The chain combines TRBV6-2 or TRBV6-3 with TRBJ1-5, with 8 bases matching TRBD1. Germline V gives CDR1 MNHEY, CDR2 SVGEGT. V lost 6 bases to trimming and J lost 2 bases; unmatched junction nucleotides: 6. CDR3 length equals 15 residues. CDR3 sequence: CASSPRGQGNQPQHF. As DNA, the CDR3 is TGTGCCAGCAGCCCCAGGGGGCAGGGCAATCAGCCCCAGCATTTT.

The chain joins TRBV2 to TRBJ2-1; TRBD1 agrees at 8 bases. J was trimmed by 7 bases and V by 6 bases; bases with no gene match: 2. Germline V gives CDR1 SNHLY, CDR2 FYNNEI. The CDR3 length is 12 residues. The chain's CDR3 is CASRDRGNEQFF. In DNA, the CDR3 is TGTGCCAGCAGAGACAGGGGAAATGAGCAGTTCTTC. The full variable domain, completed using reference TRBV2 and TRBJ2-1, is EPEVTQTPSHQVTQMGQEVILRCVPISNHLYFYWYRQILGQKVEFLVSFYNNEISEKSEIFDDQFSVERPDGSNFTLKIRSTKLEDSAMYFCASRDRGNEQFFGPGTRLTVL.

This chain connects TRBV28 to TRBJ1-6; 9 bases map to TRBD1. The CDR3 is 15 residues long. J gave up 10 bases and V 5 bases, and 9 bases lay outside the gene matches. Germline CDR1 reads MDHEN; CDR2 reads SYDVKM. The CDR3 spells CASSPGQGGRSPLHF. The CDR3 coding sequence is TGTGCCAGCAGTCCGGGACAGGGCGGCCGGTCACCCCTCCACTTT.

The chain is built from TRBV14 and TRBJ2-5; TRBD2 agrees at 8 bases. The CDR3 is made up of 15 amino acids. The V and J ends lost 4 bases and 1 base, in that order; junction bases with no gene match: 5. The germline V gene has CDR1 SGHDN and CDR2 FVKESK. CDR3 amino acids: CASSPSAGGQETQYF. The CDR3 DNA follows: TGTGCCAGCAGCCCAAGCGCGGGGGGCCAAGAGACCCAGTACTTC. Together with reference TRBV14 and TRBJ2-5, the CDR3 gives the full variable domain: EAGVTQFPSHSVIEKGQTVTLRCDPISGHDNLYWYRRVMGKEIKFLLHFVKESKQDESGMPNNRFLAERTGGTYSTLKVQPAELEDSGVYFCASSPSAGGQETQYFGPGTRLLVL.

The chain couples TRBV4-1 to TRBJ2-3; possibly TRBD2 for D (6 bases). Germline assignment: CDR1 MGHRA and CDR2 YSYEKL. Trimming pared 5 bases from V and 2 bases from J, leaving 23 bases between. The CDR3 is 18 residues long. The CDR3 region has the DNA TGCGCCAGCAGCTCACCCTCCCGGGACTCGAAATACACAGATACGCAGTATTTT. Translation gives CASSSPSRDSKYTDTQYF.

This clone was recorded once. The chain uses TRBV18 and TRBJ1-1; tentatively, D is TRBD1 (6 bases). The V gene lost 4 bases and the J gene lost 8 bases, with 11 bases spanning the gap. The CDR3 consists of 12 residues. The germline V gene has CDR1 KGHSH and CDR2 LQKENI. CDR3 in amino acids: CASSLFDREAFF. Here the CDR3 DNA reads TGTGCCAGCTCACTTTTCGACAGGGAAGCTTTCTTT.

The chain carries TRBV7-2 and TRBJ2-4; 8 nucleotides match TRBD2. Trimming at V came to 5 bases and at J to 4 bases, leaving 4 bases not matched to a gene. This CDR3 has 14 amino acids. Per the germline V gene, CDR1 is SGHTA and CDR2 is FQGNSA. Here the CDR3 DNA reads TGTGCCAGCAGCACGGGGGGGCCAAAAAACATTCAGTACTTC. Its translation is CASSTGGPKNIQYF.